This TCR beta chain derives from a study of T cell responses to AZD1222 COVID-19 vaccine. Across the study: Second-dose schedules of about 4 or about 12 weeks were combined. General study results and limits: Repertoires in all cases were sampled only once the peak T cell response had passed. The donor group comprised mostly white British people and more females; the analysis possibly underestimated clonal diversity. Among vaccine-associated CD4 TCRs, coverage spanned spike, with dominance at 160-218 and 743-854.

V was clipped by 0 bases and J by 5 bases, with 10 bases between them. Per the germline V gene, CDR1 is LGHNA and CDR2 is YNFKEQ. The CDR3 totals 14 residues. Some clones are missing from TCRdb's copy, which holds only in-frame ones; the method was immunoSEQ multiplex PCR. Of some 180,000 clones listed, 85% to 95% are singletons. In the case of this clone: Its cognate antigen is unknown.

The sequence was obtained from an adult in good health. This chain connects TRBV4-2 to TRBJ1-1, with a tentative D call TRBD1 (5 bases). Source: peripheral blood, taken on day 0 of AZD1222 vaccination. The DNA for the CDR3 is TGTGCCAGCAGCCAAGATCCAGGGAAGACTGAAGCTTTCTTT. It is translated as CASSQDPGKTEAFF.